Sequencing of this TCR beta chain was carried out in a study of shared clonotypes between healthy human individuals. Study conclusions and caveats: Clonotype sharing across several donors was observed for 4% to 5.5% of naive CD4 clonotypes. Donors were few, which limited the genetic and exposure-history diversity represented.

CDR1 and CDR2 (germline): SGHTA, FQGTGA. V lost 5 bases, J lost 5 bases, and 3 bases stayed unmatched. The CDR3 covers 14 residues. As to this clone: The target antigen is unknown. Other DNA sequences within the sample encode an identical CDR3.

Generated by immunoSEQ multiplex PCR, the TCRdb table keeps only in-frame clones and is missing some. Here the sample spans 2 million to 2.5 million clones, approximately 93% being singletons. The J gene is TRBJ2-5, the V gene TRBV7-3; TRBD2 aligns across 12 bases. The TCR originated in a man between 18 and 29 years old in good health. Some clones in this sample may be carry-over from other donors' samples. The sequencing sample was made of naive CD4+ T cells from PBMCs. The subset: CD45RA+ positively selected. The CDR3 spells CASSPTSGRETQYF. CDR3 in DNA: TGTGCCAGCAGCCCTACTAGCGGGAGGGAGACCCAGTACTTC. Together with reference TRBV7-3 and TRBJ2-5, the CDR3 gives the full variable domain: GAGVSQTPSNKVTEKGKYVELRCDPISGHTALYWYRQSLGQGPEFLIYFQGTGAADDSGLPNDRFFAVRPEGSVSTLKIQRTERGDSAVYLCASSPTSGRETQYFGPGTRLLVL.